These 12 T cell receptor beta chains came from one sample sequenced in a study of T cells in Graves' hyperthyroidism and ophthalmopathy. There were TCR beta CDR3 regions amplified from RNA transcripts. A set of HTBI primers served as the primers for a first-round RT-PCR of the TCR CDR3. Each CDR3 protein gets one entry after TCRdb re-called the multiplex PCR reads with MiXCR. Here the sample spans about 500,000 distinct CDR3 sequences, approximately 16% being singletons. The specimen was blood. All receptors derive from a woman in her twenties or thirties with Graves' ophthalmopathy.

This clonotype was found many times. The chain employs TRBV5-6 and TRBJ2-7; D possibly matches TRBD1 or TRBD2 (5 bases each). Germline-derived CDR1 and CDR2 are SGHDT and YYEEEE. The CDR3 totals 13 residues. Trimming shortened V by 0 bases and J by 4 bases, and 8 bases separated the two germline ends. The CDR3: CASSLERGYEQYF. The CDR3 nucleotides are TGTGCCAGCAGCTTGGAGAGGGGTTACGAGCAGTACTTC.

A few counts support this clonotype. The V and J genes are TRBV18 and TRBJ1-3; a weak D match, TRBD1 (6 bases). Per the germline V gene, CDR1 is KGHSH and CDR2 is LQKENI. The V end was cut by 1 base, the J end by 0 bases, with 13 bases between. The CDR3 is 17 amino acids. CDR3 nucleotide sequence: TGTGCCAGCTCACCACTTGCAGGGGCCCGCTCTGGAAACACCATATATTTT. Its translation is CASSPLAGARSGNTIYF.

This clonotype has just a few counts. The gene calls are TRBV27 and TRBJ2-5, with 10 positions matching TRBD2. Germline values: CDR1 MNHEY, CDR2 SMNVEV (reference sequence). Trimming removed 2 bases from V and 6 bases from J; junction bases left unmatched: 6. This CDR3 region has 15 residues. The CDR3 bases are TGTGCCAGCAGTTTAGGACTAGCGGTTTTGCAGACCCAGTACTTC. This translates into CASSLGLAVLQTQYF.

This clonotype occurred many times. V is TRBV3-1 and J is TRBJ2-3; 10 bases are a match to TRBD2. V was pared by 2 bases and J by 5 bases, with 4 bases of the junction left unmatched. This CDR3 is built from 15 residues. Germline-derived CDR1 and CDR2 are LGHDT and YNNKEL (reference sequence). This CDR3 reads CASSQWASGRDTQYF. CDR3 coding DNA: TGTGCCAGCAGCCAATGGGCTAGCGGGAGAGATACGCAGTATTTT.

The rearrangement links TRBV20-1 to TRBJ2-1; TRBD2 aligns across 10 bases. The CDR3 spans 15 residues. Losses at the gene ends were 3 bases for V and 4 bases for J; bases not matched to a gene: 6. The germline V gene encodes CDR1 DFQATT and CDR2 SNEGSKA (reference sequence). This CDR3 is CSASKTSGTYNEQFF. The CDR3, as DNA: TGCAGTGCTAGCAAAACTAGCGGGACATACAATGAGCAGTTCTTC.

Of note for this clonotype: A much larger clone is a single base away; this may be a read error. The chain is built from TRBV27 and TRBJ1-4; 9 bases line up with TRBD1. The CDR3 totals 15 residues. In germline, CDR1 is MNHEY, CDR2 SMNVEV (reference sequence). J gave up 7 bases and V 4 bases, and 7 bases lay outside the gene matches. CDR3 loop: CASSSYRGRIEKLFF. DNA for the CDR3: TGTGCCAGCAGTTCATACAGGGGGCGTATTGAAAAACTGTTTTTT.

This clonotype showed up many times. The chain links TRBV2 to TRBJ2-7; D perhaps matches TRBD2 (6 bases). Germline V gene lookup returns CDR1 SNHLY and CDR2 FYNNEI. The CDR3 runs 13 residues. V was clipped by 6 bases and J by 4 bases, with 13 bases between them. CDR3 residues: CASSRAGRYEQYF. In DNA, the CDR3 is TGTGCCAGCAGCAGGGCAGGGAGGTACGAGCAGTACTTC. Variable domain in full (rest from reference TRBV2 and TRBJ2-7): EPEVTQTPSHQVTQMGQEVILRCVPISNHLYFYWYRQILGQKVEFLVSFYNNEISEKSEIFDDQFSVERPDGSNFTLKIRSTKLEDSAMYFCASSRAGRYEQYFGPGTRLTVT.

In regard to this clonotype: This clone may be a read error of a much larger clone one base away. The gene calls are TRBV6-9 and TRBJ1-2; D ambiguous. The germline V and J ends were trimmed by 3 bases and 8 bases, with 13 bases remaining between them. Germline V lookup: CDR1 MNHGY, CDR2 SVAAGI. This CDR3 region has 13 residues. CDR3 DNA: TGTGCCAGCAGTTACCGCCTGCCTCTGGGCTACACCTTC. It specifies CASSYRLPLGYTF.

This clonotype was counted once. The junction does not match germline at one end; this may be a read error. This chain joins TRBV27 and TRBJ2-1; D call uncertain. Per germline, CDR1 MNHEY and CDR2 SMNVEV (reference sequence). This CDR3 comprises 14 residues. CDR3 sequence reads: CVSSLSSTGNEQFF. CDR3 sequence (DNA): TGTGTCAGCAGTTTATCCTCTACCGGCAATGAGCAGTTCTTC.

This clonotype came up many times. The rearrangement links TRBV6-6 to TRBJ1-2; D is ambiguous. The CDR3 is 15 amino acids. Trimming left V 2 bases short and J 2 bases short, with 12 bases between. CDR1 MNHNY and CDR2 SVGAGI come from the germline V gene (reference sequence). The CDR3 region has the DNA TGTGCCAGCAGTTACCAGGTGTGGCCAAACTATGGCTACACCTTC. It encodes CASSYQVWPNYGYTF.

This clonotype was detected a few times. The chain joins TRBV19 to TRBJ1-1; D is unclear. This CDR3 spans 13 amino acids. Germline V gene data show CDR1 as LNHDA and CDR2 as SQIVND (reference sequence). Trimming stripped 4 bases from V and 5 bases from J, with 11 bases between. CDR3 sequence (DNA): TGTGCCAGTAGTAAGCTGGTTTCGACTGAAGCTTTCTTT. Its translation: CASSKLVSTEAFF.

On this clonotype: Since a much larger clone is just one base distant, this may be a read error. CDR3 sequence reads: CASSYPGQECNEQFF. The CDR3, as DNA: TGTGCCAGCAGTTATCCGGGACAGGAGTGCAATGAGCAGTTCTTC. This chain links TRBV12-3 or TRBV12-4 with TRBJ2-1; 8 positions match TRBD1. The V gene end was trimmed by 4 bases and the J gene end by 6 bases; junction bases not matched to a gene: 8. This CDR3 has 15 residues.